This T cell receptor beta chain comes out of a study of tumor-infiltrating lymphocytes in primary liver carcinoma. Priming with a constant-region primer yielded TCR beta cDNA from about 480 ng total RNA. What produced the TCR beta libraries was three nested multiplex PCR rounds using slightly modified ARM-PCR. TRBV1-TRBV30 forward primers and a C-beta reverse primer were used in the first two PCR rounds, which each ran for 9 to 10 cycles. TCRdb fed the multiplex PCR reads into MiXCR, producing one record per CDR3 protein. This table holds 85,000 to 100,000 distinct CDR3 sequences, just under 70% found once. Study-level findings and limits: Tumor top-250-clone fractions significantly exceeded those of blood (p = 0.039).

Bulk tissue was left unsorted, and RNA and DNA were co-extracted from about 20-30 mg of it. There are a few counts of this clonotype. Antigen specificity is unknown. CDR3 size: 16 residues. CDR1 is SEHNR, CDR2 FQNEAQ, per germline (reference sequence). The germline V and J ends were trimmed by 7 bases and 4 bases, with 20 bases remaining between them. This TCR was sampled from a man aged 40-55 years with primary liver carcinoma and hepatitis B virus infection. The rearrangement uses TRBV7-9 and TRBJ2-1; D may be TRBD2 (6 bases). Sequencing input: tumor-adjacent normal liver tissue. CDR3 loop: CASTPWREAGYNEQFF. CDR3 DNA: TGTGCCAGCACTCCGTGGAGGGAGGCAGGGTACAATGAGCAGTTCTTC.